This TCR beta chain emerged from a study of blood T cell repertoires in COVID-19. Study as a whole: T cells, B-cell-depleted T cells, or PBMCs supplied cDNA or gDNA.

Per the authors' pipeline: Estimates of nucleated cell counts were drawn from the amplification of reference gene primers. Generated by immunoSEQ multiplex PCR, the TCRdb table keeps only in-frame clones and is missing some. V, J and clone size reflect that table, while D and trimming were determined from the DNA. The sample shows fewer than 300,000 clones, approximately 89% of them seen only once. Looked up from germline, CDR1 is DFQATT and CDR2 is SNEGSKA (reference sequence). This CDR3 contains 14 residues. The junction had 3 bases not matched to a gene; V was cut back by 3 bases and J by 0 bases.

V usage is TRBV20-1 and J usage is TRBJ2-3, with 7 bases lining up with TRBD2. The receptor comes from a woman in her twenties or thirties with COVID-19, enrolled during active disease. Sequenced: peripheral blood. The CDR3 DNA is TGCAGTGCTAGTCTAGCGGAGAGCACAGATACGCAGTATTTT. It encodes CSASLAESTDTQYF.